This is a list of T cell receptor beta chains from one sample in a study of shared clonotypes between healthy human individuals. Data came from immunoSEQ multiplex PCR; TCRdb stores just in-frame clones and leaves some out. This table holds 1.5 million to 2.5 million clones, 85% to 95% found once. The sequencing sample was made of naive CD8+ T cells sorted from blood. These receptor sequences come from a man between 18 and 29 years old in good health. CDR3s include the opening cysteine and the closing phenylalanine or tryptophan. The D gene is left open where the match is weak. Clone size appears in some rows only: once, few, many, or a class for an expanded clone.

cdr3_aa: CASSGVAGDTQYF
cdr3_nt: TGTGCCAGCAGTGGTGTAGCCGGCGATACGCAGTATTTT
v_call: TRBV6-6
clone_size: -
j_call: TRBJ2-3
d_call: -

cdr3_aa: CASSKEPGRPGNSPLHF
cdr3_nt: TGTGCCAGCAGCAAAGAACCGGGTAGACCTGGTAATTCACCCCTCCACTTT
v_call: TRBV21-1
clone_size: -
j_call: TRBJ1-6
d_call: -

cdr3_aa: CASSPPGGRGDEQYF
cdr3_nt: TGTGCCAGCTCACCACCGGGAGGGAGGGGCGACGAGCAGTACTTC
v_call: TRBV18
clone_size: -
j_call: TRBJ2-7
d_call: TRBD2

cdr3_aa: CASSLPPGLALHEQFF
cdr3_nt: TGTGCCAGCAGCTTACCCCCGGGACTAGCACTCCATGAGCAGTTCTTC
v_call: TRBV5-4
clone_size: -
j_call: TRBJ2-1
d_call: TRBD2

cdr3_aa: CAIPEGGGGESTEAFF
cdr3_nt: TGTGCCATCCCCGAGGGTGGAGGGGGCGAGAGCACTGAAGCTTTCTTT
v_call: TRBV2
clone_size: -
j_call: TRBJ1-1
d_call: TRBD1

cdr3_aa: CASSESVGYEQYF
cdr3_nt: TGCGCCAGCAGTGAGTCAGTCGGCTACGAGCAGTACTTC
v_call: TRBV10-1
clone_size: -
j_call: TRBJ2-7
d_call: -

cdr3_aa: CASSPGRGYQPQHF
cdr3_nt: TGTGCCAGCAGTCCAGGACGGGGCTATCAGCCCCAGCATTTT
v_call: TRBV27
clone_size: -
j_call: TRBJ1-5
d_call: -

cdr3_aa: CASSLAWGEGEETQYF
cdr3_nt: TGTGCCAGCAGCTTAGCCTGGGGTGAGGGGGAAGAGACCCAGTACTTC
v_call: TRBV7-9
clone_size: -
j_call: TRBJ2-5
d_call: -

cdr3_aa: CASSPIRGFSNQPQHF
cdr3_nt: TGTGCCAGCAGTCCTATCAGGGGGTTTTCCAATCAGCCCCAGCATTTT
v_call: TRBV27
clone_size: -
j_call: TRBJ1-5
d_call: TRBD1

cdr3_aa: CASTPDRGSGNTIYF
cdr3_nt: TGCGCCAGCACCCCGGACAGGGGCTCTGGAAACACCATATATTTT
v_call: TRBV4-1
clone_size: once
j_call: TRBJ1-3
d_call: TRBD1

cdr3_aa: CASSFKGQGNSPLHF
cdr3_nt: TGTGCCAGCAGTTTTAAGGGACAGGGAAATTCACCCCTCCACTTT
v_call: TRBV6-6
clone_size: -
j_call: TRBJ1-6
d_call: TRBD1

cdr3_aa: CASSRASGGYNEQFF
cdr3_nt: TGTGCCAGTAGTAGGGCTAGCGGCGGGTACAATGAGCAGTTCTTC
v_call: TRBV19
clone_size: -
j_call: TRBJ2-1
d_call: TRBD2

cdr3_aa: CSVEEGAGGNTIYF
cdr3_nt: TGCAGCGTTGAAGAAGGGGCGGGTGGAAACACCATATATTTT
v_call: TRBV29-1
clone_size: once
j_call: TRBJ1-3
d_call: -

cdr3_aa: CASYRGRDEQYF
cdr3_nt: TGTGCCAGCTACAGGGGGCGCGACGAGCAGTACTTC
v_call: TRBV6-1
clone_size: -
j_call: TRBJ2-7
d_call: TRBD1

cdr3_aa: CASSTPVGLSSYEQYF
cdr3_nt: TGTGCCAGCAGCACCCCGGTAGGACTAAGCTCCTACGAGCAGTACTTC
v_call: TRBV5-5
clone_size: -
j_call: TRBJ2-7
d_call: -

cdr3_aa: CASSFTGLAGVSQSYNEQFF
cdr3_nt: TGCGCCAGCAGCTTTACAGGACTAGCGGGAGTTTCCCAATCCTACAATGAGCAGTTCTTC
v_call: TRBV5-1
clone_size: -
j_call: TRBJ2-1
d_call: TRBD2

cdr3_aa: CASTEAGEVSGNTIYF
cdr3_nt: TGTGCCAGCACCGAGGCAGGGGAGGTCTCTGGAAACACCATATATTTT
v_call: TRBV28
clone_size: -
j_call: TRBJ1-3
d_call: -

cdr3_aa: CASSFTGLGDNSPLHF
cdr3_nt: TGTGCCAGCAGTTTTACAGGGCTCGGAGATAATTCACCCCTCCACTTT
v_call: TRBV5-4
clone_size: -
j_call: TRBJ1-6
d_call: -

cdr3_aa: CASSSIGGGPGELFF
cdr3_nt: TGTGCCAGCAGCTCAATCGGCGGGGGGCCCGGGGAGCTGTTTTTT
v_call: TRBV7-6
clone_size: -
j_call: TRBJ2-2
d_call: TRBD2

cdr3_aa: CSVQLAAFPYEQYF
cdr3_nt: TGCAGCGTTCAACTAGCGGCTTTCCCCTACGAGCAGTACTTC
v_call: TRBV29-1
clone_size: -
j_call: TRBJ2-7
d_call: TRBD2

cdr3_aa: CATGTENYGYTF
cdr3_nt: TGTGCCACCGGGACAGAAAACTATGGCTACACCTTC
v_call: TRBV6-5
clone_size: -
j_call: TRBJ1-2
d_call: TRBD1

cdr3_aa: CASSSAGRVTEAFF
cdr3_nt: TGTGCCAGCAGCAGCGCAGGGAGGGTCACTGAAGCTTTCTTT
v_call: TRBV9
clone_size: -
j_call: TRBJ1-1
d_call: -

cdr3_aa: CASRPGLIQETQYF
cdr3_nt: TGTGCCAGCAGGCCGGGACTTATACAAGAGACCCAGTACTTC
v_call: TRBV27
clone_size: -
j_call: TRBJ2-5
d_call: -

cdr3_aa: CASSVAGGLREKLFF
cdr3_nt: TGTGCCAGCAGCGTAGCAGGGGGGCTTCGCGAAAAACTGTTTTTT
v_call: TRBV9
clone_size: -
j_call: TRBJ1-4
d_call: TRBD1

cdr3_aa: CASSQDRGYEQYF
cdr3_nt: TGCGCCAGCAGCCAAGATCGTGGATACGAGCAGTACTTC
v_call: TRBV4-3
clone_size: -
j_call: TRBJ2-7
d_call: -

cdr3_aa: CASSVGTTSTDTQYF
cdr3_nt: TGTGCCAGCAGTGTTGGGACAACTAGCACAGATACGCAGTATTTT
v_call: TRBV6-1
clone_size: -
j_call: TRBJ2-3
d_call: -

cdr3_aa: CASSYGEYSNQPQHF
cdr3_nt: TGTGCCAGCAGTTATGGCGAGTATAGCAATCAGCCCCAGCATTTT
v_call: TRBV6-6
clone_size: -
j_call: TRBJ1-5
d_call: -

cdr3_aa: CASSFRPLSYGYTF
cdr3_nt: TGTGCCAGCAGCTTTCGCCCCTTGAGCTATGGCTACACCTTC
v_call: TRBV7-9
clone_size: -
j_call: TRBJ1-2
d_call: -

cdr3_aa: CASRPDRVSGNTIYF
cdr3_nt: TGTGCCAGCAGACCTGACAGGGTGTCTGGAAACACCATATATTTT
v_call: TRBV28
clone_size: once
j_call: TRBJ1-3
d_call: TRBD1

cdr3_aa: CASRGDFYEQYF
cdr3_nt: TGTGCCAGCAGGGGGGACTTCTACGAGCAGTACTTC
v_call: TRBV27
clone_size: -
j_call: TRBJ2-7
d_call: -

cdr3_aa: CATRDYQETQYF
cdr3_nt: TGTGCCACCCGGGACTACCAAGAGACCCAGTACTTC
v_call: TRBV15
clone_size: -
j_call: TRBJ2-5
d_call: -

cdr3_aa: CASSVAVNMGYTF
cdr3_nt: TGTGCCAGCAGCGTCGCCGTTAACATGGGCTACACCTTC
v_call: TRBV25-1
clone_size: -
j_call: TRBJ1-2
d_call: -

cdr3_aa: CASSTDRGTGELFF
cdr3_nt: TGTGCCAGCAGTACCGACAGGGGCACCGGGGAGCTGTTTTTT
v_call: TRBV6-1
clone_size: -
j_call: TRBJ2-2
d_call: TRBD1